This TCR beta chain was captured by sequencing in a study of blood T cell repertoires in COVID-19. The wider study: The cDNA or gDNA used as material had been derived from T cells, B-cell-depleted T cells, or PBMCs.

The data were produced by immunoSEQ multiplex PCR, yet TCRdb's version contains in-frame clones alone and is incomplete. The sample yields over 120,000 clones, about 80% seen once. The CDR3 has 15 amino acids. The germline CDR1 and CDR2 sequences are LNHNV and YYDKDF (reference sequence). Trimming took off 1 base at V and 0 bases at J, with 9 bases between the two ends. The V and J genes are TRBV15 and TRBJ2-5; D not resolved. The material sequenced was peripheral blood. The TCR comes from a woman between 55 and 75 years old with acute or convalescent COVID-19. The CDR3, as DNA: TGTGCCACCAGCAGAGGAGAGGCGAACCAAGAGACCCAGTACTTC. Its protein is CATSRGEANQETQYF.